A single T cell receptor (beta chain) is shown here with its context. In the authors' methods: It was from reference gene primer amplification that nucleated cell counts were estimated. Sequencing was performed with immunoSEQ multiplex PCR; in TCRdb, only in-frame clones are kept and a portion is missing. V and J calls and clone size are copied from that table; D and trimming were computed from the DNA. The sample carries 150,000 to 200,000 clones, around 83% recorded once. V lost 2 bases and J 3 bases, leaving 7 bases between the germline ends. The CDR3 has 13 amino acids. CDR1 SNHLY and CDR2 FYNNEI come from the germline V gene. This sample is part of a study of blood T cell repertoires in COVID-19. Looking at the study overall: COVID-19 samples collected from the United States, Italy and Spain covered acute and convalescent phases. Nucleic acid was either cDNA or gDNA, and it came from T cells, B-cell-depleted T cells, or PBMCs.

The receptor was isolated from a human donor in a cohort sampled during active COVID-19. The specimen sequenced was peripheral blood. The chain recombines TRBV2 with TRBJ1-1; D is ambiguous. CDR3 residues: CASSEPGDTEAFF. The DNA of the CDR3 is TGTGCCAGCAGTGAACCGGGAGACACTGAAGCTTTCTTT.